Listed below are T cell receptor beta chains from one sample, sequenced in a study of shared clonotypes between healthy human individuals. Sequenced by immunoSEQ multiplex PCR; TCRdb stores in-frame clones only, minus some. This table has about 1,800,000 clones, about 95% appearing once. Sequencing was carried out using naive CD8+ T cells sorted from blood. These receptors originate from a man aged 18 to 35 in good health. Each CDR3 is given with its conserved first and last residue. The order of the fields is V gene, clone size, J gene, D gene, CDR3 protein, CDR3 DNA. D genes are given only for firm matches. Where a row states a size, it is once, few, many or the class of an expanded clone; other rows omit it.

V gene: TRBV9; clone size: once; J gene: TRBJ2-7; D gene: -; CDR3 protein: CASSQEGADYEQYF; CDR3 DNA: TGTGCCAGCAGCCAGGAGGGGGCCGACTACGAGCAGTACTTC
V gene: TRBV4-1; clone size: -; J gene: TRBJ2-3; D gene: -; CDR3 protein: CASSKPPSGTDTQYF; CDR3 DNA: TGCGCCAGCAGCAAACCCCCTAGCGGCACAGATACGCAGTATTTT
V gene: TRBV6-5; clone size: -; J gene: TRBJ2-3; D gene: TRBD2; CDR3 protein: CASSYWREADTQYF; CDR3 DNA: TGTGCCAGCAGTTATTGGCGGGAGGCAGATACGCAGTATTTT
V gene: TRBV7-9; clone size: once; J gene: TRBJ2-5; D gene: -; CDR3 protein: CASSLAVDYPRETQYF; CDR3 DNA: TGTGCCAGCAGCTTAGCGGTGGACTACCCTCGAGAGACCCAGTACTTC
V gene: TRBV5-1; clone size: -; J gene: TRBJ2-3; D gene: TRBD1; CDR3 protein: CASSPFWQGAADTQYF; CDR3 DNA: TGCGCCAGCAGCCCCTTTTGGCAGGGGGCAGCGGATACGCAGTATTTT
V gene: TRBV9; clone size: -; J gene: TRBJ2-7; D gene: TRBD2; CDR3 protein: CASSVTSGDSYEQYF; CDR3 DNA: TGTGCCAGCAGCGTCACTAGCGGGGACTCCTACGAGCAGTACTTC
V gene: TRBV11-2; clone size: -; J gene: TRBJ2-7; D gene: TRBD2; CDR3 protein: CASSLSGSGNEQYF; CDR3 DNA: TGTGCCAGCAGCTTAAGCGGGAGTGGTAACGAGCAGTACTTC
V gene: TRBV7-9; clone size: -; J gene: TRBJ2-7; D gene: -; CDR3 protein: CASSLAMGADHYEQYF; CDR3 DNA: TGTGCCAGCAGCTTAGCGATGGGGGCCGATCACTACGAGCAGTACTTC
V gene: TRBV10-1; clone size: -; J gene: TRBJ1-5; D gene: -; CDR3 protein: CASSGNSNQPQHF; CDR3 DNA: TGCGCCAGCAGTGGTAATAGCAATCAGCCCCAGCATTTT
V gene: TRBV6-5; clone size: few; J gene: TRBJ1-6; D gene: TRBD1; CDR3 protein: CASSYSTGGINSPLHF; CDR3 DNA: TGTGCCAGCAGTTATTCGACAGGGGGCATTAATTCACCCCTCCACTTT
V gene: TRBV27; clone size: -; J gene: TRBJ2-7; D gene: -; CDR3 protein: CASSFKVTNYEQYF; CDR3 DNA: TGTGCCAGCAGTTTTAAAGTGACTAATTACGAGCAGTACTTC
V gene: TRBV7-6; clone size: -; J gene: TRBJ2-3; D gene: -; CDR3 protein: CASSPPASYRDTQYF; CDR3 DNA: TGTGCCAGCAGCCCCCCGGCAAGCTATAGAGATACGCAGTATTTT
V gene: TRBV10-3; clone size: -; J gene: TRBJ2-1; D gene: TRBD1; CDR3 protein: CAISGTGTASSYNEQFF; CDR3 DNA: TGTGCCATCAGTGGAACCGGGACAGCAAGCTCCTACAATGAGCAGTTCTTC
V gene: TRBV5-1; clone size: -; J gene: TRBJ1-2; D gene: TRBD1; CDR3 protein: CASSLEQGTDGYTF; CDR3 DNA: TGCGCCAGCAGCTTGGAACAGGGGACGGATGGCTACACCTTC
V gene: TRBV5-6; clone size: -; J gene: TRBJ2-1; D gene: TRBD1; CDR3 protein: CASSVRDRGSLSYNEQFF; CDR3 DNA: TGTGCCAGCAGCGTCCGGGACAGGGGTTCTCTCTCCTACAATGAGCAGTTCTTC
V gene: TRBV5-1; clone size: -; J gene: TRBJ1-1; D gene: -; CDR3 protein: CASSLGESRSIEAFF; CDR3 DNA: TGCGCCAGCAGCTTGGGTGAGAGTAGGAGCATTGAAGCTTTCTTT
V gene: TRBV30; clone size: -; J gene: TRBJ2-5; D gene: -; CDR3 protein: CAWSVGAQETQYF; CDR3 DNA: TGTGCCTGGAGCGTTGGCGCCCAAGAGACCCAGTACTTC
V gene: TRBV6-5; clone size: once; J gene: TRBJ2-2; D gene: -; CDR3 protein: CASSYSLRTGELFF; CDR3 DNA: TGTGCCAGCAGTTACTCCCTGCGGACCGGGGAGCTGTTTTTT
V gene: TRBV7-9; clone size: -; J gene: TRBJ2-7; D gene: TRBD2; CDR3 protein: CASSLVGAAGRGSYEQYF; CDR3 DNA: TGTGCCAGCAGCTTAGTTGGGGCGGCAGGGAGGGGCTCCTACGAGCAGTACTTC
V gene: TRBV28; clone size: -; J gene: TRBJ2-1; D gene: -; CDR3 protein: CASSYLYNEQFF; CDR3 DNA: TGTGCCAGCAGTTATCTCTACAATGAGCAGTTCTTC
V gene: TRBV27; clone size: -; J gene: TRBJ2-5; D gene: -; CDR3 protein: CASSSGGETQYF; CDR3 DNA: TGTGCCAGCAGTTCGGGTGGAGAGACCCAGTACTTC
V gene: TRBV7-8; clone size: once; J gene: TRBJ2-5; D gene: TRBD2; CDR3 protein: CASSQHPLAGYQGTQYF; CDR3 DNA: TGTGCCAGCAGTCAACACCCACTAGCGGGATATCAAGGGACCCAGTACTTC
V gene: TRBV5-6; clone size: -; J gene: TRBJ2-5; D gene: -; CDR3 protein: CASSLWGLQETQYF; CDR3 DNA: TGTGCCAGCAGCTTGTGGGGATTACAAGAGACCCAGTACTTC
V gene: TRBV5-1; clone size: -; J gene: TRBJ2-7; D gene: -; CDR3 protein: CASSPNGGGTFGFDEQYF; CDR3 DNA: TGCGCCAGCAGCCCCAACGGGGGAGGAACTTTTGGTTTTGACGAGCAGTACTTC
V gene: TRBV4-1; clone size: -; J gene: TRBJ2-7; D gene: -; CDR3 protein: CASSPVGGPTEQYF; CDR3 DNA: TGCGCCAGCAGCCCGGTGGGGGGACCCACCGAGCAGTACTTC
V gene: TRBV6-5; clone size: -; J gene: TRBJ2-1; D gene: -; CDR3 protein: CASKVGSLNEQFF; CDR3 DNA: TGTGCCAGCAAGGTCGGGAGTTTAAATGAGCAGTTCTTC
V gene: TRBV5-1; clone size: -; J gene: TRBJ1-1; D gene: -; CDR3 protein: CASSPSLTNTEAFF; CDR3 DNA: TGCGCCAGCAGCCCCAGCCTGACAAACACTGAAGCTTTCTTT
V gene: TRBV7-9; clone size: -; J gene: TRBJ2-3; D gene: -; CDR3 protein: CASSSDGLAGTGGDTQYF; CDR3 DNA: TGTGCCAGCAGTTCAGACGGACTAGCGGGGACAGGGGGAGATACGCAGTATTTT
V gene: TRBV11-3; clone size: -; J gene: TRBJ2-7; D gene: TRBD1; CDR3 protein: CASSIGQGAYEQYF; CDR3 DNA: TGTGCCAGCAGTATCGGACAGGGAGCCTACGAGCAGTACTTC
V gene: TRBV9; clone size: -; J gene: TRBJ2-3; D gene: -; CDR3 protein: CASSPSDLTQYF; CDR3 DNA: TGTGCCAGCAGCCCCTCGGATCTTACGCAGTATTTT
V gene: TRBV11-2; clone size: -; J gene: TRBJ2-1; D gene: TRBD2; CDR3 protein: CASRPTSGYNEQFF; CDR3 DNA: TGTGCCAGCAGGCCAACTAGCGGTTACAATGAGCAGTTCTTC
V gene: TRBV5-6; clone size: once; J gene: TRBJ2-1; D gene: -; CDR3 protein: CASSLGWLYNEQFF; CDR3 DNA: TGTGCCAGCAGCTTGGGCTGGCTATACAATGAGCAGTTCTTC
V gene: TRBV4-1; clone size: -; J gene: TRBJ1-1; D gene: -; CDR3 protein: CASSQVGGMDTEAFF; CDR3 DNA: TGCGCCAGCAGCCAAGTGGGGGGTATGGACACTGAAGCTTTCTTT
V gene: TRBV27; clone size: -; J gene: TRBJ2-1; D gene: TRBD2; CDR3 protein: CASSLVGGTGNEQFF; CDR3 DNA: TGTGCCAGCAGTTTGGTGGGAGGGACCGGAAATGAGCAGTTCTTC
V gene: TRBV27; clone size: -; J gene: TRBJ2-2; D gene: -; CDR3 protein: CASSPSRGEYDTGELFF; CDR3 DNA: TGTGCCAGCAGCCCATCTAGGGGGGAGTACGACACCGGGGAGCTGTTTTTT
V gene: TRBV28; clone size: -; J gene: TRBJ2-2; D gene: -; CDR3 protein: CASSSNLLLFF; CDR3 DNA: TGTGCCAGCAGTTCAAATCTGTTGCTGTTTTTT
V gene: TRBV2; clone size: -; J gene: TRBJ1-5; D gene: -; CDR3 protein: CASSKGVGNQPQHF; CDR3 DNA: TGTGCCAGCAGTAAAGGGGTAGGCAATCAGCCCCAGCATTTT
V gene: TRBV15; clone size: once; J gene: TRBJ2-7; D gene: -; CDR3 protein: CATSSFTVPFYEQYF; CDR3 DNA: TGTGCCACCAGCAGTTTCACAGTTCCATTCTACGAGCAGTACTTC
V gene: TRBV19; clone size: -; J gene: TRBJ2-3; D gene: TRBD1; CDR3 protein: CASSIVGTGGTDTQYF; CDR3 DNA: TGTGCCAGTAGTATCGTTGGGACAGGGGGCACAGATACGCAGTATTTT
V gene: TRBV5-1; clone size: -; J gene: TRBJ2-1; D gene: TRBD2; CDR3 protein: CASSYDGTSENHEQFF; CDR3 DNA: TGCGCCAGCAGCTATGACGGGACTAGCGAAAACCATGAGCAGTTCTTC
V gene: TRBV5-1; clone size: -; J gene: TRBJ1-2; D gene: -; CDR3 protein: CASSLLTQVGGYTF; CDR3 DNA: TGCGCCAGCAGCTTGCTGACACAAGTCGGTGGCTACACCTTC
V gene: TRBV5-4; clone size: -; J gene: TRBJ2-4; D gene: TRBD1; CDR3 protein: CASSYGQGEAKNIQYF; CDR3 DNA: TGTGCCAGCAGCTACGGACAGGGAGAAGCCAAAAACATTCAGTACTTC
V gene: TRBV2; clone size: -; J gene: TRBJ2-5; D gene: TRBD2; CDR3 protein: CASSGGLAEQETQYF; CDR3 DNA: TGTGCCAGCAGTGGAGGGCTAGCGGAACAAGAGACCCAGTACTTC
V gene: TRBV7-9; clone size: -; J gene: TRBJ1-1; D gene: -; CDR3 protein: CASSTDRSRNTEAFF; CDR3 DNA: TGTGCCAGCAGCACAGACCGGTCGAGGAACACTGAAGCTTTCTTT
V gene: TRBV14; clone size: -; J gene: TRBJ1-6; D gene: -; CDR3 protein: CASSQVQGRNSPLHF; CDR3 DNA: TGTGCCAGCAGCCAGGTACAGGGACGAAATTCACCCCTCCACTTT
V gene: TRBV4-1; clone size: -; J gene: TRBJ1-2; D gene: -; CDR3 protein: CASSQADSPTYGYTF; CDR3 DNA: TGCGCCAGCAGCCAAGCCGACAGCCCTACCTATGGCTACACCTTC
V gene: TRBV5-1; clone size: -; J gene: TRBJ2-5; D gene: -; CDR3 protein: CATGHLQETQYF; CDR3 DNA: TGCGCCACCGGACACCTCCAAGAGACCCAGTACTTC